This T cell receptor beta chain is drawn from a study of blood T cell repertoires in COVID-19. Study as a whole: Samples of COVID-19 (acute and convalescent) were obtained from the United States, Italy and Spain.

Authors' analysis steps: Scientists estimated how many nucleated cells there were by amplifying reference gene primers. Sequenced by immunoSEQ multiplex PCR; TCRdb stores in-frame clones only, minus some. For V, J and clone size, that table is used; D and trimming come from the DNA. Here the sample spans over 120,000 clones, about 79% being singletons. Trimming removed 3 bases from V and 0 bases from J; junction bases left unmatched: 8. The CDR3 loop spans 18 amino acids. CDR1 is SGHAT and CDR2 is FQNNGV in the germline V gene. Cohort 3 recovered donors had two negative PCRs, clearance, or symptom resolution.

Material: PBMCs or T cells enriched from blood (not recorded which). The clonotype was recovered from a woman in her 50s who had recovered from COVID-19. The chain uses TRBV11-2 and TRBJ2-1; 10 bases map to TRBD2. CDR3 amino acids: CASSLGTSVEYSYNEQFF. The CDR3 DNA is TGTGCCAGCAGCTTGGGGACTAGCGTCGAGTACTCCTACAATGAGCAGTTCTTC.